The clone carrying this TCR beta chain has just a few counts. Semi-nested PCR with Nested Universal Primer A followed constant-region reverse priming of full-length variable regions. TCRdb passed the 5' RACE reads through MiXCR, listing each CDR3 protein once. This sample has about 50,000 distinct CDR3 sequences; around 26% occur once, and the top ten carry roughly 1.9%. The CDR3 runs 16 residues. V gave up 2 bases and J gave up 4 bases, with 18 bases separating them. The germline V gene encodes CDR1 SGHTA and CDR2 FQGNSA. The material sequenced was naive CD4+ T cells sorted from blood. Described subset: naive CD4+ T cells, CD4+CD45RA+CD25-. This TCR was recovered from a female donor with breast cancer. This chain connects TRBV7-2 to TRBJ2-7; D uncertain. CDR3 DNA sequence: TGTGCCAGCAGCTTACGCAGCAGACCACAAGTTTACGAGCAGTACTTC. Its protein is CASSLRSRPQVYEQYF. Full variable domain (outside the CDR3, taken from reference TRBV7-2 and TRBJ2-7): GAGVSQSPSNKVTEKGKDVELRCDPISGHTALYWYRQSLGQGLEFLIYFQGNSAPDKSGLPSDRFSAERTGGSVSTLTIQRTQQEDSAVYLCASSLRSRPQVYEQYFGPGTRLTVT.